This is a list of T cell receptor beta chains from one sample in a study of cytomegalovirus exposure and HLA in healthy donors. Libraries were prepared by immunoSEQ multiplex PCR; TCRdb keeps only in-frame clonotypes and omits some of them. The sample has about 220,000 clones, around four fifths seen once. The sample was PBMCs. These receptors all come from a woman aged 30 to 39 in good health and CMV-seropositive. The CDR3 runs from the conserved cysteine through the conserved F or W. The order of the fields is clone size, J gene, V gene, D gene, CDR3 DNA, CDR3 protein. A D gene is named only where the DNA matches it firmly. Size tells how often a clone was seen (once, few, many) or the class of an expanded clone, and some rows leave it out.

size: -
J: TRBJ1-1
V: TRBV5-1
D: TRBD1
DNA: TGCGCCAGCAGCAGTGGACAGGTCAAAAACACTGAAGCTTTCTTT
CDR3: CASSSGQVKNTEAFF

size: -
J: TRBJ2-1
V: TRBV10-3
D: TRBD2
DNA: TGTGCCATCAGTGATCTAGCGGGAGGCGAGGGGGAGCAGTTCTTC
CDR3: CAISDLAGGEGEQFF

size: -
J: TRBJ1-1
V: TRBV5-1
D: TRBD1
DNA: TGCGCCAGCAGCTTCAACAGGGGTGGCACTGAAGCTTTCTTT
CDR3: CASSFNRGGTEAFF

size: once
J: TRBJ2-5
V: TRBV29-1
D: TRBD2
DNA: TGCAGCGTTGATGGACTAGCGGGAGCCCGCGAGACCCAGTACTTC
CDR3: CSVDGLAGARETQYF

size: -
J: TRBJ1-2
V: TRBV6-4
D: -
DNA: TGTGCCAGCAGCTTAGGAGCTGGCGCTGGCTATGGCTACACCTTC
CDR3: CASSLGAGAGYGYTF

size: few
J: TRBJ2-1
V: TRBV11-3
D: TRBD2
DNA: TGTGCCAGCAGCTTAGTTGCGGGAGCTCACAATGAGCAGTTCTTC
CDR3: CASSLVAGAHNEQFF

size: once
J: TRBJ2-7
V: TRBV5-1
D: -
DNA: TGCGCCAGCAGCTTATACCGGGACACCAAGACCCTCTACGAGCAGTACTTC
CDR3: CASSLYRDTKTLYEQYF

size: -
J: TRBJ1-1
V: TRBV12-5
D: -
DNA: TGTGCTAGTGGTTTGGGGGCCTCATGGCAGAACACTGAAGCTTTCTTT
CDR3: CASGLGASWQNTEAFF

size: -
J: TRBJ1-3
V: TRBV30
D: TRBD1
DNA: TGTGCCTGGAACAGGGGGGCTGGAAACACCATATATTTT
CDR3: CAWNRGAGNTIYF

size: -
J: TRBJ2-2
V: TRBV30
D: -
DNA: TGTGCCTCTCCACAGGGATTGGGCACCGGGGAGCTGTTTTTT
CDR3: CASPQGLGTGELFF

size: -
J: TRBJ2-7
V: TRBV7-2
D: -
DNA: TGTGCCAGCAGCTTACGGACCGCAAGCTCCTACGAGCAGTACTTC
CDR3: CASSLRTASSYEQYF

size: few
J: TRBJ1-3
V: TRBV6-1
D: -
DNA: TGTGCCAGCAGTGAACGGTTGATCACTGGAAACACCATATATTTT
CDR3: CASSERLITGNTIYF

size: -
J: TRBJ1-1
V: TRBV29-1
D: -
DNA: TGCAGCGTGGACAGCACGAACACTGAAGCTTTCTTT
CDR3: CSVDSTNTEAFF

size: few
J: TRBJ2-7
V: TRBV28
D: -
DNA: TGTGCCAGCAGTTTCAGTCAGGGGCGCGAGCAGTACTTC
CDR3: CASSFSQGREQYF

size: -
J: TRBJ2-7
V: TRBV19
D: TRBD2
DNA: TGTGCCAGTAAGGGACTAGCGGGAGGCCTATACGAGCAGTACTTC
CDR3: CASKGLAGGLYEQYF

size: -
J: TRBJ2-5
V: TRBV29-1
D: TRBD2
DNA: TGCAGCGTTGACGGATTTGACTTCGGGGGGGAGACCCAGTACTTC
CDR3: CSVDGFDFGGETQYF

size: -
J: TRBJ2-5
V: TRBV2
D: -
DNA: TGTGCCAGGACTTCCGGCAATCTGGAGACCCAGTACTTC
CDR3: CARTSGNLETQYF

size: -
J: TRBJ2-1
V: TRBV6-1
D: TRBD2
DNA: TGTGCCAGCAGTCCCTCTAGCGGGAGGTACAATGAGCAGTTCTTC
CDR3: CASSPSSGRYNEQFF

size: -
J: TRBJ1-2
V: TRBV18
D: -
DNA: TGTGCCAGCTCACCACCGACCAGGGAAGATTACGGCTACACCTTC
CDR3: CASSPPTREDYGYTF

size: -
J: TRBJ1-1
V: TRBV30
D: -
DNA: TGTGCCTGGAGTGTATCAAGGAATGAAGCTTTCTTT
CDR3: CAWSVSRNEAFF

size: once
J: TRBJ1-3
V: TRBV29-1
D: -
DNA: TGCAGCGTGGGAATTGGAAACACCATATATTTT
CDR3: CSVGIGNTIYF

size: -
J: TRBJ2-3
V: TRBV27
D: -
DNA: TGTGCCAGCAGCAGGGACCTCGGAGGGGATACGCAGTATTTT
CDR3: CASSRDLGGDTQYF

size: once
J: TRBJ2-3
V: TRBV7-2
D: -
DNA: TGTGCCAGCAGCTTAGTCCGGGGTTTATCAGATACGCAGTATTTT
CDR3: CASSLVRGLSDTQYF

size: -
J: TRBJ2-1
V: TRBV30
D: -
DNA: TGTGCCTGGAGTCCGGGCCAGGGGCGGCAGTTCTTC
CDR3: CAWSPGQGRQFF

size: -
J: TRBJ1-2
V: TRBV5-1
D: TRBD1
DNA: TGCGCCAGCAGCCCGACGGGACAGGGGAGCTATGGCTACACCTTC
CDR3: CASSPTGQGSYGYTF

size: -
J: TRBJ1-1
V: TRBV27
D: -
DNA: TGTGCCAGCAGTCCAACAGGAGGAAACACTGAAGCTTTCTTT
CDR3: CASSPTGGNTEAFF

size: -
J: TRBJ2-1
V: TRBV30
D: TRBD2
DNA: TGTGCCTGCCCGGGGGACTACTATGAGCAGTTCTTC
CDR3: CACPGDYYEQFF

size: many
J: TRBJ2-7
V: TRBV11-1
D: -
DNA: TGTGCCAGCAGCTTAGCGCGGTCAGGGGATAGCTACGAGCAGTACTTC
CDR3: CASSLARSGDSYEQYF

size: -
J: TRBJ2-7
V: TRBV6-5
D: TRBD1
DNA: TGTGCCAGCAGTGCCTGGACAGGGTACGAGCAGTACTTC
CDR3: CASSAWTGYEQYF

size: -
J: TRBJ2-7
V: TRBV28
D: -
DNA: TGTGCCAGCAGATGGGGAAGGAGGGAGGACGAGCAGTACTTC
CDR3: CASRWGRREDEQYF